A selection of T cell receptor beta chains follows, all from one sample in a study of T cell responses to AZD1222 COVID-19 vaccine. The repertoire was sequenced with immunoSEQ multiplex PCR; TCRdb's copy has only in-frame clones and lacks some. This sample has 100,000 or so clones, with roughly nine tenths found just once. The sample consisted of peripheral blood, taken on day 0 of AZD1222 vaccination. Source of these receptors: an adult in good health. The conserved cysteine and the conserved F or W are not part of the CDR3 here.

J	V	CDR3
TRBJ1-1	TRBV7-9	ASSLGGDTEAF
TRBJ1-2	TRBV5-4	ASSLDRGNGYT
TRBJ2-1	TRBV7-9	ASSISGGARNEQF
TRBJ2-7	TRBV19	ASSSGYEQY
TRBJ1-1	TRBV12-5	ASGPRGGDTEAF
TRBJ1-4	TRBV4-3	ASSQDETGGEKLF
TRBJ1-3	TRBV30	AWSSTGISGNTIY
TRBJ2-1	TRBV6-2/TRBV6-3	ASSWLVYEQF
TRBJ2-1	TRBV4-1	ASSQGRTGDDEQF
TRBJ2-5	TRBV11-3	ASSPGTGLLETQY
TRBJ1-3	TRBV11-1	ASSLTTEGNTIY
TRBJ2-4	TRBV3-1/TRBV3-2	ASSLPRKNIQY
TRBJ2-3	TRBV7-2	ASSLGAGGEY
TRBJ2-7	TRBV30	AWSVKGTGAYEQY
TRBJ2-5	TRBV9	ASSVAAGHHQETQY
TRBJ1-3	TRBV30	AWELGTGGSGNTIY
TRBJ1-1	TRBV19	ASSIVSKLGGVTEAF
TRBJ2-2	TRBV7-9	AGRGQINTGELF
TRBJ1-4	TRBV5-1	ASSTGGKSNEKLF
TRBJ2-1	TRBV9	ASSVSLRTSGNNEQF